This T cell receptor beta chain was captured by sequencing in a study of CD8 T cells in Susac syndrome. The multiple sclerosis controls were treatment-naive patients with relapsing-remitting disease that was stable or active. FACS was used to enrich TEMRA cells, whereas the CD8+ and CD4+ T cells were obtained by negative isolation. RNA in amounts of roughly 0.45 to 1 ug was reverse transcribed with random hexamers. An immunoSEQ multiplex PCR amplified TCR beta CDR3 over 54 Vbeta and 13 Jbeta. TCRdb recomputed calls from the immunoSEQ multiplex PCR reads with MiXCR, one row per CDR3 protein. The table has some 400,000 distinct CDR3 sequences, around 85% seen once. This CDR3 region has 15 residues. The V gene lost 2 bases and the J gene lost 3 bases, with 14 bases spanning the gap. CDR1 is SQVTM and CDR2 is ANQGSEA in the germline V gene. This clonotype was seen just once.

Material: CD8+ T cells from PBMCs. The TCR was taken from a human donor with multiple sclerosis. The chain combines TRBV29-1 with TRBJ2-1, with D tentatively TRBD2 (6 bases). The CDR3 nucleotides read TGCAGCGTTGAACAACGCGGGGCCATCTACAATGAGCAGTTCTTC. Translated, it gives CSVEQRGAIYNEQFF.